The present entry profiles one TCR beta chain with its context. Its specificity is unknown. Here immunoSEQ multiplex PCR was the method, and the copy in TCRdb shows in-frame clones only, minus some. The sample shows 25,000 to 35,000 clones, roughly 91% of them seen only once. These data come from a study of T cell clonotyping in hematopoietic cell transplantation. About the research overall: Pretransplant recipient samples were taken after cytoreduction. Regarding the study as a whole: CD4 and CD8 repertoire contributions could not be separated without sorting.

Trimming left V 0 bases short and J 3 bases short, with 12 bases between. Germline V lookup: CDR1 SGDLS, CDR2 YYNGEE. This CDR3 contains 15 residues. The time point denotes: recipient sample about 28 days before transplant, after cytoreduction. Recipient blood drawn about 28 days pretransplant and days 30, 100, 180 after. This TCR came from a man aged 50 to 60 with acute myeloid leukemia. Some clones in this sample may be carry-over from other donors' samples. The sample in question was peripheral blood mononuclear cells, obtained before stem cell transplant. The chain couples TRBV9 to TRBJ1-2; no clear D gene. The CDR3 loop reads CASSVDPGIDYGYTF. The CDR3, as DNA: TGTGCCAGCAGCGTAGACCCGGGAATTGACTATGGCTACACCTTC.